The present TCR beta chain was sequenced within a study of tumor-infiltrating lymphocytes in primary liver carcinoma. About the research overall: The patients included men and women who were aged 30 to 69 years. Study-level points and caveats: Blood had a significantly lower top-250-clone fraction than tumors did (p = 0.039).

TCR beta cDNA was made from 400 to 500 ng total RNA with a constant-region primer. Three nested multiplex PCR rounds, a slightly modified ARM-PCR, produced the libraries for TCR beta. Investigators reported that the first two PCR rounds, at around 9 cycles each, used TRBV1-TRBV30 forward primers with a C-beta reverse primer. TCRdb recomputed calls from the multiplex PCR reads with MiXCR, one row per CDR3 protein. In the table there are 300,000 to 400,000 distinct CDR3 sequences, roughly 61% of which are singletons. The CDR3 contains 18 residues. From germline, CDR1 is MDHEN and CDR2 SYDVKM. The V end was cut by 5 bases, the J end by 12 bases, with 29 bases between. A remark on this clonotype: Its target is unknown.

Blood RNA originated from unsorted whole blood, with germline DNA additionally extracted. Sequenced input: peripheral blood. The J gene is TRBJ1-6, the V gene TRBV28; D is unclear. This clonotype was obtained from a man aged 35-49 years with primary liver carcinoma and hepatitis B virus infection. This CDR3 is CASSPRLLKAQRLKPLHF. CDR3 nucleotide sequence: TGTGCCAGCAGTCCCCGATTGCTTAAGGCCCAGAGGCTGAAACCCCTCCACTTT.